Presented here are 27 T cell receptor beta chains from one specimen sequenced in a study of response to subunit inactivated influenza vaccine. TCRdb reanalysed the RT-PCR reads using MiXCR and keeps one entry per CDR3 protein. The sample contains fewer than 700,000 distinct CDR3 sequences, 13% of which appear only once. This material consisted of PBMCs from blood, taken more than 35 days after vaccination. The receptors come from a man aged 45-65 years who received an inactivated influenza vaccine.

The CDR3 coding sequence is TGTGCCAGCAGTTTAAGGAGCTTAGTAATGAACGGGGAGCTGTTTTTT. Protein product: CASSLRSLVMNGELFF. The genes are TRBV12-3 or TRBV12-4 and TRBJ2-2; D remains unclear. Trimming took off 2 bases at V and 7 bases at J, with 17 bases between the two ends. This CDR3 has 16 amino acids.

V and J are TRBV9 and TRBJ2-3; the match to TRBD2 covers 13 bases. The ends lost 1 base at V and 4 bases at J; junction bases unmatched: 3. Germline V gene data show CDR1 as SGDLS and CDR2 as YYNGEE. The CDR3 length is 16 residues. As DNA, the CDR3 is TGTGCCAGCAGCGTAACACTAGCGGGAGGGGCAGATACGCAGTATTTT. It translates to CASSVTLAGGADTQYF.

V gene TRBV20-1 combines with J gene TRBJ2-3, with a weak D call TRBD2 (6 bases). V gave up 5 bases and J gave up 2 bases, with 20 bases separating them. Per the germline V gene, CDR1 is DFQATT and CDR2 is SNEGSKA (reference sequence). This CDR3 spans 16 amino acids. In DNA, the CDR3 is TGCAGTGCTCCATACGGTGCGGCGGGGTTCACAGATACGCAGTATTTT. Protein: CSAPYGAAGFTDTQYF.

This clonotype showed up just a few times. The V call is TRBV4-2, the J call TRBJ2-5; D may match TRBD1 or TRBD2 (5 bases each). The CDR3 spans 16 residues. V was cut by 4 bases and J by 2 bases, with 17 bases left in between. Per germline, CDR1 LGHNA and CDR2 YNFKEQ. The CDR3 reads CASSPIGPWGQETQYF. Written as DNA, the CDR3 is TGTGCCAGCAGCCCTATAGGGCCCTGGGGGCAAGAGACCCAGTACTTC.

The chain employs TRBV6-1 and TRBJ2-3, with 10 bases that match TRBD2. Per the germline V gene, CDR1 is MNHNS and CDR2 is SASEGT. J was trimmed by 2 bases and V by 6 bases; bases with no gene match: 5. The CDR3 extends over 15 amino acids. The DNA for the CDR3 is TGTGCCAGCAGCCCAACTAGCGGGACCACAGATACGCAGTATTTT. This codes for CASSPTSGTTDTQYF.

This clonotype was observed many times. The V and J genes are TRBV5-1 and TRBJ2-7; TRBD2 might be the D (5 bases). The germline V gene has CDR1 SGHRS and CDR2 YFSETQ. Trimming cost V 2 bases and J 4 bases, with 13 bases left between them. The CDR3 spans 14 residues. CDR3 residues: CASSFDYPAYEQYF. The DNA for the CDR3 is TGCGCCAGCAGCTTCGACTATCCCGCGTACGAGCAGTACTTC.

This chain joins TRBV7-9 and TRBJ2-5; 7 bases line up with TRBD1. After removal of 4 bases from V and 4 bases from J, the junction contained 9 bases not matched to a gene. Germline lookup yields CDR1 SEHNR and CDR2 FQNEAQ (reference sequence). This CDR3 has 15 amino acids. CDR3 region: CASSYRQGLGETQYF. CDR3 nucleotide sequence: TGTGCCAGCAGCTACCGACAGGGCTTGGGAGAGACCCAGTACTTC.

The chain joins TRBV10-3 to TRBJ2-2; the D gene is possibly TRBD1 (6 bases). Trimming took off 4 bases at V and 4 bases at J, with 13 bases between the two ends. The CDR3 loop spans 15 amino acids. Per the germline V gene, CDR1 is ENHRY and CDR2 is SYGVKD. This CDR3 is CAISVGQSSTGELFF. CDR3 nucleotide sequence: TGTGCCATCAGTGTTGGACAGTCAAGCACCGGGGAGCTGTTTTTT.

Many counts were recorded for this clonotype. One junction end does not reproduce the germline sequence, and a read error may be involved. The rearrangement joins TRBV7-2 to TRBJ1-2, with 7 positions matching TRBD1. The germline CDR1 and CDR2 sequences are SGHTA and FQGNSA. CDR3 size: 13 residues. The DNA of the CDR3 is TGCGCCAGCAGCCGGGACAGCAACTATGGCTACACCTTC. Translation: CASSRDSNYGYTF. Complete variable domain (other parts from reference TRBV7-2 and TRBJ1-2): GAGVSQSPSNKVTEKGKDVELRCDPISGHTALYWYRQSLGQGLEFLIYFQGNSAPDKSGLPSDRFSAERTGGSVSTLTIQRTQQEDSAVYLCASSRDSNYGYTFGSGTRLTVV.

The chain combines TRBV7-8 with TRBJ2-5; 7 nucleotides align to TRBD2. Germline loops: CDR1 SGHVS, CDR2 FQNEAQ. This CDR3 has 14 residues. Trimming removed 1 base from V and 6 bases from J; junction bases left unmatched: 5. CDR3 nucleotides: TGTGCCAGCAGCTTAGTGGGGGGGGGAAAGACCCAGTACTTC. It is translated as CASSLVGGGKTQYF.

V usage is TRBV19 and J usage is TRBJ1-1; D gene unclear. The CDR3 has 13 amino acids. Germline V gene data show CDR1 as LNHDA and CDR2 as SQIVND (reference sequence). V was trimmed by 2 bases and J by 4 bases, leaving 8 bases between them. The CDR3 region is CASSIRLGTEAFF. CDR3 sequence (DNA): TGTGCCAGTAGTATACGGCTGGGCACTGAAGCTTTCTTT. Full variable domain (remainder filled in from reference TRBV19 and TRBJ1-1): DGGITQSPKYLFRKEGQNVTLSCEQNLNHDAMYWYRQDPGQGLRLIYYSQIVNDFQKGDIAEGYSVSREKKESFPLTVTSAQKNPTAFYLCASSIRLGTEAFFGQGTRLTVV.

This clonotype was seen many times. The rearrangement joins TRBV20-1 to TRBJ1-4; 7 nucleotides line up with TRBD1. V lost 6 bases and J lost 7; bases outside the gene matches: 8. Germline V gives CDR1 DFQATT, CDR2 SNEGSKA (reference sequence). The CDR3 consists of 13 residues. In DNA, the CDR3 is TGCAGTGCAATAGGCGACAGGGTTGAAAAACTGTTTTTT. It encodes CSAIGDRVEKLFF.

This chain uses TRBV9 with TRBJ2-1; no definite D call. Deletions cut 1 base from V and 2 bases from J, with 13 bases between. Germline CDR1 and CDR2: SGDLS and YYNGEE. CDR3 length equals 16 residues. CDR3 DNA sequence: TGTGCCAGCAGCGTATATGAAAGTCCCCCCTACAATGAGCAGTTCTTC. Its protein product is CASSVYESPPYNEQFF.

This clonotype was found many times. V is TRBV7-8 and J is TRBJ2-7; the D is unclear. With 4 bases removed from V and 6 bases from J, the gap between germline ends came to 22 bases. Looked up from germline, CDR1 is SGHVS and CDR2 is FQNEAQ. CDR3 length equals 16 residues. For the CDR3, the DNA is TGTGCCAGCAGCTCCTTTGGATTACCCCAGGTTGGCGAGCAGTACTTC. Translation gives CASSSFGLPQVGEQYF.

At least ten counts were recorded for this clonotype. This chain links TRBV12-3 or TRBV12-4 with TRBJ2-5; D unresolved. Between the trimmed V and J ends, which lost 6 bases and 9 bases, there was a span of 17 bases. The CDR3 is made up of 13 amino acids. The CDR3 nucleotides are TGTGCCAGCAGACTCACCCTGGGTGGCGCCCAGTACTTC. Encoded protein: CASRLTLGGAQYF.

This clonotype was detected a few times. This chain connects TRBV5-1 to TRBJ2-2; D not certain. The CDR3 runs to 17 residues. Between the trimmed V and J ends, which lost 0 bases and 1 base, there was a span of 13 bases. CDR1 and CDR2 (germline): SGHRS, YFSETQ. CDR3 residues: CASSLAGPSWNTGELFF. In DNA, the CDR3 is TGCGCCAGCAGCTTGGCCGGGCCGTCCTGGAACACCGGGGAGCTGTTTTTT.

This clonotype was seen only a few times. The DNA of the CDR3 is TGTGCCAGCAGGGGACGGACTAGCGGGAGGACCTACAATGAGCAGTTCTTC. Protein product: CASRGRTSGRTYNEQFF. The chain links TRBV2 to TRBJ2-1, with 14 bases matching TRBD2. CDR3 length equals 17 residues. The V gene's germline CDR1 is SNHLY and CDR2 FYNNEI. After removal of 6 bases from V and 2 bases from J, the junction contained 6 bases not matched to a gene. Variable domain in full (rest from reference TRBV2 and TRBJ2-1): EPEVTQTPSHQVTQMGQEVILRCVPISNHLYFYWYRQILGQKVEFLVSFYNNEISEKSEIFDDQFSVERPDGSNFTLKIRSTKLEDSAMYFCASRGRTSGRTYNEQFFGPGTRLTVL.

This clonotype was seen a handful of times. The chain recombines TRBV2 with TRBJ1-1; maybe TRBD1 (6 bases). V shed 6 bases and J shed 7 bases, with 30 bases lying between them. CDR1 SNHLY and CDR2 FYNNEI come from the germline V gene. This CDR3 has 18 residues. The CDR3 DNA reads as TGTGCCAGCAGCGGTGGGCGTAGGGACAAGGAATTTGGGATTGAAGCTTTCTTT. This codes for CASSGGRRDKEFGIEAFF.

This clonotype was recorded a few times. The chain recombines TRBV10-3 with TRBJ2-1, with TRBD2 matching 13 bases. The germline gives CDR1 ENHRY, CDR2 SYGVKD. CDR3 size: 15 residues. With V trimmed by 5 bases and J by 8 bases, 6 bases remained unmatched. The CDR3 DNA is TGTGCCATCAGTCGGACTAGCGGGAGCGGTGATGAGCAGTTCTTC. Translation: CAISRTSGSGDEQFF.

This clonotype was seen a handful of times. The V call is TRBV25-1, the J call TRBJ2-7; 9 nucleotides line up with TRBD1. CDR3 length: 15 amino acids. The V segment lost 1 base and the J segment 6 bases; nucleotides outside the gene matches: 7. CDR1 and CDR2 (germline): MGHDK, SYGVNS. This CDR3 reads CASSEWGQGNIEQYF. In DNA, the CDR3 is TGTGCCAGCAGTGAATGGGGACAGGGCAATATCGAGCAGTACTTC.

CDR3 DNA: TGCAGTGCTGGGGGGGGGGGAATTGTTTGGGCTTTCTTT. It encodes CSAGGGGIVWAFF. This chain uses TRBV20-1 with TRBJ1-1; possibly TRBD1 for D (5 bases). V was pared by 5 bases and J by 11 bases, with 21 bases between. The CDR3 runs 13 residues. Looked up from germline, CDR1 is DFQATT and CDR2 is SNEGSKA (reference sequence).

This clonotype has just a few counts. This chain links TRBV9 with TRBJ2-7; no reliable D call. The CDR3 spans 14 residues. Trimming removed 3 bases from V and 3 bases from J, with 13 bases in between. The V gene's germline CDR1 is SGDLS and CDR2 YYNGEE. For the CDR3, the DNA is TGTGCCAGCAGCGACGGTTCGGAAAGCTACGAGCAGTACTTC. Translated, it gives CASSDGSESYEQYF.

This clonotype was found once. The rearrangement joins TRBV7-9 to TRBJ1-4; no clear D gene. This CDR3 contains 17 residues. V lost 1 base to trimming and J lost 0 bases, with 12 bases between them. Per the germline V gene, CDR1 is SEHNR and CDR2 is FQNEAQ (reference sequence). CDR3 residues: CASSLGRAVATNEKLFF. CDR3 in DNA: TGTGCCAGCAGCTTAGGGCGAGCGGTAGCAACTAATGAAAAACTGTTTTTT.

This clonotype was picked up many times. J is TRBJ2-7 and V is TRBV6-6, with D possibly being TRBD2 (6 bases). This CDR3 has 12 residues. CDR1 is MNHNY, CDR2 SVGAGI, per germline (reference sequence). V was pared by 8 bases and J by 5 bases, with 13 bases between. This chain's CDR3 is CASSGVPHEQYF. The CDR3 DNA is TGTGCCAGCTCGGGAGTTCCCCACGAGCAGTACTTC.

The CDR3 DNA reads as TGTGCCAGCAGCTTAATGGCAGCGGGGGGGCACAGTGAGCAGTTCTTC. It is translated as CASSLMAAGGHSEQFF. The chain uses TRBV11-2 and TRBJ2-1; 10 bases line up with TRBD2. The germline CDR1 and CDR2 sequences are SGHAT and FQNNGV. Trimming removed 2 bases from V and 9 bases from J; junction bases left unmatched: 10. This CDR3 comprises 16 residues.

This clonotype was counted ten times or more. The chain carries TRBV7-9 and TRBJ2-6; D is uncertain. The CDR3 extends over 12 amino acids. Germline V lookup: CDR1 SEHNR, CDR2 FQNEAQ (reference sequence). Trimming pared 10 bases from V and 2 bases from J, leaving 6 bases between. The CDR3 sequence is CAIGAGANVLTF. Here the CDR3 DNA reads TGTGCCATTGGGGCTGGGGCCAACGTCCTGACTTTC.

This clonotype was seen a handful of times. The chain is built from TRBV4-2 and TRBJ1-4; 9 nucleotides line up with TRBD1. The CDR3 runs to 15 residues. CDR1 LGHNA and CDR2 YNFKEQ come from the germline V gene. Losses at the gene ends were 2 bases for V and 7 bases for J; bases not matched to a gene: 5. CDR3 residues: CASSQIQGAREKLFF. DNA for the CDR3: TGTGCCAGCAGCCAAATACAGGGGGCGCGTGAAAAACTGTTTTTT.